Following are 5 T cell receptor beta chains from one sample sequenced in a study of Tregs in tolerant kidney transplant recipients. Sequencing was performed with immunoSEQ multiplex PCR; in TCRdb, only in-frame clones are kept and a portion is missing. The sample holds approximately 98,000 clones; about 90% are singletons and the top ten take under 0.35%. Sequences were derived from CD4+ T cells from blood, sampled before the transplant. The receptors were gathered from a human donor who received a combined kidney and bone marrow transplant.

The chain recombines TRBV12-2 with TRBJ1-2. TRBV12-2 is deemed a pseudogene. The length of the CDR3 is 14 residues. The CDR3 loop is CASRTDMRDYGYTF. The CDR3 coding sequence is TGTGCAAGTCGCACAGACATGAGGGACTATGGCTACACCTTC.

This clone was seen only once. This chain connects TRBV15 to TRBJ1-5; D not resolved. Germline CDR1 LNHNV, CDR2 YYDKDF (reference sequence). The CDR3 length is 14 residues. Trimming shortened V by 2 bases and J by 6 bases, and 11 bases separated the two germline ends. This chain's CDR3 is CATSRRQAGQPQHF. The CDR3 DNA is TGTGCCACCAGCAGACGGCAGGCCGGTCAGCCCCAGCATTTT.

The chain couples TRBV6-5 to TRBJ1-1; D is ambiguous. The CDR3 totals 13 residues. Trimming left V 6 bases short and J 4 bases short, with 12 bases between. Germline V lookup: CDR1 MNHEY, CDR2 SVGAGI. The CDR3 sequence is CASSPGSSTEAFF. The CDR3 nucleotides read TGTGCCAGCAGCCCCGGGAGTTCCACTGAAGCTTTCTTT.

The rearrangement links TRBV7-9 to TRBJ2-3; 7 nucleotides match TRBD2. Germline V gives CDR1 SEHNR, CDR2 FQNEAQ (reference sequence). The length of the CDR3 is 14 residues. V dropped 7 bases and J dropped 0; count of bases not matched to a gene: 4. CDR3 protein: CASTGRLSTDTQYF. CDR3 in DNA: TGTGCCAGCACCGGGAGGCTGAGCACAGATACGCAGTATTTT.

This chain joins TRBV2 and TRBJ1-5, with D perhaps matching TRBD1 (5 bases). The CDR3 totals 16 residues. The germline V and J ends were trimmed by 2 bases and 6 bases, with 17 bases remaining between them. Germline V gene data show CDR1 as SNHLY and CDR2 as FYNNEI. Here the CDR3 reads CASSERGSQGFQPQHF. In DNA, the CDR3 is TGTGCCAGCAGTGAAAGGGGATCGCAGGGCTTTCAGCCCCAGCATTTT.